One sample yielded the 27 T cell receptor beta chains listed below, sequenced in a study of blood T cell repertoires in COVID-19. The data were produced by immunoSEQ multiplex PCR, yet TCRdb's version contains in-frame clones alone and is incomplete. Of tens of thousands of clones listed, roughly 80% are singletons. The sample consisted of peripheral blood. All receptors come from a woman between 65 and 79 years old with acute or convalescent COVID-19.

This chain uses TRBV27 with TRBJ2-3, with TRBD2 matching 14 bases. The CDR3 extends over 18 amino acids. Looked up from germline, CDR1 is MNHEY and CDR2 is SMNVEV (reference sequence). V lost 6 bases to trimming and J lost 2 bases; unmatched junction nucleotides: 10. CDR3 loop: CASRRPGLAGAYTDTQYF. CDR3 in DNA: TGTGCCAGCAGGCGACCGGGACTAGCGGGAGCTTACACAGATACGCAGTATTTT.

The J gene is TRBJ2-1, the V gene TRBV18; 13 bases fit TRBD2. Germline CDR1 is KGHSH and CDR2 is LQKENI. Trimming removed 4 bases from V and 0 bases from J; junction bases left unmatched: 9. This CDR3 has 19 residues. The CDR3 reads CASSQPGLAGSSSYNEQFF. The CDR3 coding sequence is TGTGCCAGCTCACAACCGGGACTAGCGGGGTCGAGCTCCTACAATGAGCAGTTCTTC.

This chain uses TRBV23-1 with TRBJ1-3, with 12 bases aligning to TRBD1. TRBV23-1 is known as an ORF, though its function is uncertain. The CDR3 runs to 17 residues. V shed 4 bases and J 7 bases; nucleotides not matched to a gene: 11. The CDR3 nucleotides read TGCGCCAGCAGTCTTTCGGGACAGGGGGCATCCCGCAACACCATATATTTT. It yields the protein CASSLSGQGASRNTIYF.

V usage is TRBV20-1 and J usage is TRBJ2-2, with TRBD2 matching over 8 bases. The V gene end was trimmed by 3 bases and the J gene end by 5 bases; junction bases not matched to a gene: 11. Germline assignment: CDR1 DFQATT and CDR2 SNEGSKA (reference sequence). There are 16 residues in the CDR3. The CDR3 DNA reads as TGCAGTGCTAGTAAGGTCTTCGGCGGGAGGACCGGGGAGCTGTTTTTT. Translating gives CSASKVFGGRTGELFF.

The chain employs TRBV5-4 and TRBJ2-7; 9 bases are shared with TRBD1. The trim removed 4 bases at V and 6 bases at J, leaving 5 bases unmatched. CDR3 length equals 13 residues. Looked up from germline, CDR1 is SGHNT and CDR2 is YYREEE (reference sequence). CDR3 sequence: CASSVQGAREQYF. CDR3 sequence (DNA): TGTGCCAGCAGCGTACAGGGGGCGCGCGAGCAGTACTTC.

In this sample, this clone turned up a few times. V is TRBV19 and J is TRBJ2-1, with D possibly TRBD2 on 5 matching bases. Germline assignment: CDR1 LNHDA and CDR2 SQIVND (reference sequence). CDR3 length equals 14 residues. Trimming took 5 bases from V and 0 from J, leaving 8 bases between them. DNA of the CDR3: TGTGCCAGTAGTGGCCTAGCCTCCTACAATGAGCAGTTCTTC. It translates to CASSGLASYNEQFF.

The V call is TRBV18, the J call TRBJ1-5; D may be TRBD1 (5 bases). The germline V gene encodes CDR1 KGHSH and CDR2 LQKENI. CDR3 length: 16 residues. V was cut by 3 bases and J by 3 bases, with 15 bases left in between. The CDR3 reads CASSPPGGALNQPQHF. CDR3 coding DNA: TGTGCCAGCTCACCCCCAGGAGGGGCCCTCAATCAGCCCCAGCATTTT.

The chain joins TRBV5-1 to TRBJ2-7; the match to TRBD2 covers 7 bases. V gave up 4 bases and J gave up 3 bases; unmatched junction bases: 7. The CDR3 extends over 14 amino acids. Germline-derived CDR1 and CDR2 are SGHRS and YFSETQ. The CDR3 nucleotides are TGCGCCAGCAGCATGGGGGGGGACCTCTACGAGCAGTACTTC. It translates to CASSMGGDLYEQYF. The full variable domain, completed using reference TRBV5-1 and TRBJ2-7, is KAGVTQTPRYLIKTRGQQVTLSCSPISGHRSVSWYQQTPGQGLQFLFEYFSETQRNKGNFPGRFSGRQFSNSRSEMNVSTLELGDSALYLCASSMGGDLYEQYFGPGTRLTVT.

This chain links TRBV4-3 with TRBJ2-2, with a weak D call TRBD2 (5 bases). The CDR3 loop spans 13 amino acids. Germline CDR1 LGHNA, CDR2 YSLEER. Trimming removed 4 bases from V and 6 bases from J, with 9 bases in between. In DNA form, the CDR3 reads TGCGCCAGCAGCCCACTAGGGTCCGGGGAGCTGTTTTTT. Protein: CASSPLGSGELFF.

The chain uses TRBV6-5 and TRBJ1-4; tentatively, D is TRBD1 (6 bases). Germline V gene data show CDR1 as MNHEY and CDR2 as SVGAGI. V was trimmed by 2 bases and J by 6 bases, leaving 16 bases between them. This CDR3 is 16 amino acids long. The CDR3 region has the DNA TGTGCCAGCAGTTACCATAGACAGGCTGCCCATGAAAAACTGTTTTTT. Its protein product is CASSYHRQAAHEKLFF.

V and J are TRBV6-5 and TRBJ1-1; D is possibly TRBD1 (5 bases). Germline assignment: CDR1 MNHEY and CDR2 SVGAGI. Trimming took 0 bases from V and 1 from J, leaving 12 bases between them. CDR3 length: 16 residues. DNA for the CDR3: TGTGCCAGCAGTTACTCGACGTACGGACAGAACACTGAAGCTTTCTTT. Its translation: CASSYSTYGQNTEAFF.

This chain joins TRBV28 and TRBJ2-7; 9 nucleotides match TRBD2. Germline trimming cut 5 bases from V and 7 bases from J; bases unmatched to any gene: 12. Germline V lookup: CDR1 MDHEN, CDR2 SYDVKM. This CDR3 spans 15 amino acids. The DNA of the CDR3 is TGTGCCAGCAGTCTCTCGGGACTAGCCTATCGGGAGCAGTACTTC. It codes for CASSLSGLAYREQYF. The entire variable domain, with the rest obtained from reference TRBV28 and TRBJ2-7, is as follows: DVKVTQSSRYLVKRTGEKVFLECVQDMDHENMFWYRQDPGLGLRLIYFSYDVKMKEKGDIPEGYSVSREKKERFSLILESASTNQTSMYLCASSLSGLAYREQYFGPGTRLTVT.

CDR3 coding DNA: TGCGCCAGCACCGACCATACAGGGTATGGCTACACCTTC. The encoded protein is CASTDHTGYGYTF. The rearrangement links TRBV5-1 to TRBJ1-2; a weak D match, TRBD1 (6 bases). Trimming cost V 6 bases and J 5 bases, with 14 bases left between them. Germline-derived CDR1 and CDR2 are SGHRS and YFSETQ. The CDR3 length is 13 residues.

CDR3 protein: CATLAGHSGANVLTF. CDR3 coding DNA: TGTGCCACCCTAGCGGGGCACTCTGGGGCCAACGTCCTGACTTTC. The chain couples TRBV6-5 to TRBJ2-6, with 9 nucleotides matching TRBD2. V shed 10 bases and J 0 bases; nucleotides not matched to a gene: 4. Per the germline V gene, CDR1 is MNHEY and CDR2 is SVGAGI. There are 15 residues in the CDR3.

The chain is built from TRBV6-1 and TRBJ1-4; D is undetermined. V was trimmed by 3 bases and J by 8 bases, leaving 16 bases between them. CDR1 and CDR2 (germline): MNHNS, SASEGT. CDR3 size: 15 residues. CDR3 bases: TGTGCCAGCAGTGAGGGGAGTAGGGTTGGAGAAAAACTGTTTTTT. Translation: CASSEGSRVGEKLFF.

The chain uses TRBV3-1 (or the pseudogene TRBV3-2) and TRBJ2-4; TRBD1 aligns across 9 bases. Per the germline V gene, CDR1 is LGHDT and CDR2 is YNNKEL (reference sequence). The CDR3 is 15 amino acids. Trimming cost V 4 bases and J 8 bases; bases outside gene matches: 9. Here the CDR3 reads CASSPITGGGHIQYF. CDR3 bases: TGTGCCAGCAGCCCTATCACAGGGGGCGGACACATTCAGTACTTC.

The chain links TRBV7-2 to TRBJ2-2; 9 bases map to TRBD2. The germline V gene encodes CDR1 SGHTA and CDR2 FQGNSA. The CDR3 runs to 14 residues. Trimming at V came to 10 bases and at J to 2 bases, leaving 5 bases not matched to a gene. This CDR3 reads CATVAGANTGELFF. DNA for the CDR3: TGTGCCACCGTAGCGGGGGCCAACACCGGGGAGCTGTTTTTT.

This rearrangement joins TRBV6-2 or TRBV6-3 to TRBJ1-5; D uncertain. Per the germline V gene, CDR1 is MNHEY and CDR2 is SVGEGT. The CDR3 totals 14 residues. The ends were cut back, 4 bases at V and 4 bases at J, with 11 bases in the middle. The CDR3 region has the DNA TGTGCCAGCAGTTTAGGACTTCAGAATCAGCCCCAGCATTTT. Its protein product is CASSLGLQNQPQHF.

The gene calls are TRBV6-5 and TRBJ1-4; 11 nucleotides agree with TRBD1. The CDR3 extends over 14 amino acids. V was pared by 7 bases and J by 8 bases, with 6 bases of the junction left unmatched. Germline CDR1 is MNHEY and CDR2 is SVGAGI. As DNA, the CDR3 is TGTGCCAGCATTAGGGACAGGGGGAGAGAAAAACTGTTTTTT. Translation: CASIRDRGREKLFF.

The rearrangement links TRBV5-1 to TRBJ2-2; D remains ambiguous. V was pared by 1 base and J by 0 bases, with 10 bases between. The germline V gene encodes CDR1 SGHRS and CDR2 YFSETQ. The length of the CDR3 is 16 residues. The DNA for the CDR3 is TGCGCCAGCAGCTTGAATGGCCAGGCGAACACCGGGGAGCTGTTTTTT. Amino acids: CASSLNGQANTGELFF.

In DNA, the CDR3 is TGTGCCTGTCCGCTGGGGACAGGGGGTAACACTGAAGCTTTCTTT. Its protein is CACPLGTGGNTEAFF. The chain has TRBV30 and TRBJ1-1; 11 nucleotides line up with TRBD1. The CDR3 runs to 15 residues. The J segment lost 2 bases and the V segment lost 6 bases, leaving 8 bases of the junction unmatched. The germline CDR1 and CDR2 sequences are GTSNPN and SVGIG (reference sequence).

The chain employs TRBV7-2 and TRBJ2-2, with TRBD2 matching 11 bases. CDR3 length: 16 amino acids. Germline CDR1 SGHTA, CDR2 FQGNSA. V shed 6 bases and J 4 bases; nucleotides not matched to a gene: 7. In DNA form, the CDR3 reads TGTGCCAGCAGTTTCCCGACTAGCGGGACCACCGGGGAGCTGTTTTTT. Residues: CASSFPTSGTTGELFF.

CDR3: CASSQETGDNQPQHF. As DNA, the CDR3 is TGCGCCAGCAGCCAAGAGACAGGGGATAATCAGCCCCAGCATTTT. The chain carries TRBV4-3 and TRBJ1-5; TRBD1 matches at 8 bases. Trimming took 0 bases from V and 4 from J; bases not matched to a gene: 2. The CDR3 totals 15 residues. Germline V gives CDR1 LGHNA, CDR2 YSLEER.

The sample holds one count of this clone. The CDR3 region has the DNA TGTGCCAGCAGTGAATTTAATCAGGGCACTGAAGCTTTCTTT. This gives the protein CASSEFNQGTEAFF. The V and J genes are TRBV25-1 and TRBJ1-1, with a tentative D call TRBD1 (5 bases). Germline loops: CDR1 MGHDK, CDR2 SYGVNS. V was shortened by 1 base and J by 4 bases, with 10 bases between the two germline ends. CDR3 length: 14 residues.

The CDR3 DNA is TGTGCCAGTAGTACGGCGGGCAGGGGGCAGCCCCAGCATTTT. This codes for CASSTAGRGQPQHF. The chain couples TRBV19 to TRBJ1-5; 7 positions match TRBD1. The trim removed 4 bases at V and 7 bases at J, leaving 7 bases unmatched. CDR3 length equals 14 residues. CDR1 and CDR2 (germline): LNHDA, SQIVND (reference sequence).

The rearrangement uses TRBV12-3 or TRBV12-4 and TRBJ1-5, with D perhaps matching TRBD1 (6 bases). V lost 5 bases and J lost 3, with 8 bases in between. This CDR3 comprises 13 residues. This CDR3 reads CASSTGFNQPQHF. Written as DNA, the CDR3 is TGTGCCAGCAGTACAGGGTTCAATCAGCCCCAGCATTTT.

This clone was detected only a few times. This chain connects TRBV29-1 to TRBJ2-1; 8 nucleotides line up with TRBD2. This CDR3 is 13 amino acids long. V shed 4 bases, J shed 7 bases, and the junction held 6 bases outside the gene matches. Germline V lookup: CDR1 SQVTM, CDR2 ANQGSEA. CDR3 in amino acids: CSVGRGAQNEQFF. The CDR3 DNA sequence: TGCAGCGTTGGGCGGGGGGCGCAGAATGAGCAGTTCTTC.